The T cell receptor (beta chain) described here comes from a study of T-cell reconstitution after alpha-beta-depleted transplantation in children. General observations from the study: Counts and diversity of T cells one year after transplant came mostly from newly produced T cells. After transplant, high TCRbeta diversity at day 60 in some patients arose from surviving recipient T cells and thymic progenitors. Where alpha-beta T cells came from about two months after transplant was reportedly several hundred expanded graft clones.

The TCRbeta library incorporated unique molecular identifiers. TCRdb ran MiXCR on the PCR reads and lists one entry per CDR3 protein. The sample includes hundreds of thousands of distinct CDR3 sequences, around 15% of them seen just once. The CDR3 sequence is 16 residues long. CDR1 and CDR2 from the germline V gene are SGDLS and YYNGEE. V was trimmed by 0 bases and J by 9 bases, leaving 19 bases between them. A word on this clonotype: Its antigen remains unidentified.

This chain links TRBV9 with TRBJ2-1; D could derive from TRBD1 or TRBD2 (5 bases each). The receptor was derived from a boy under three years old who had a stem cell transplant for Wiskott-Aldrich syndrome, so the T cells may come from the graft donor. The specimen was PBMCs, mostly from graft donor cells, collected 360 days after TCRalphabeta/CD19-depleted stem cell transplant. CDR3 in DNA: TGTGCCAGCAGCGTAGTAGGGGACCTCCGTATAAGTGAGCAGTTCTTC. Translating it yields CASSVVGDLRISEQFF.